The 32 T cell receptor beta chains presented below share a single source sample, sequenced in a study of read filtering for tumor transcriptome and immune sequencing. The library was built from about 400 ng RNA with molecular barcoded adaptors for alpha/delta and beta/gamma chains. TCRdb passed the reads through MiXCR, listing each CDR3 protein once. The sample has 75,000 to 95,000 distinct CDR3 sequences, 9% to 15% seen once. Sequencing used a population of CD138-negative cells sorted from bone marrow. Receptors originate from a donor at least 40 years old with multiple myeloma.

This clonotype was recorded at least ten times. The genes are TRBV28 and TRBJ2-2; no clear D. Per germline, CDR1 MDHEN and CDR2 SYDVKM. This CDR3 spans 13 amino acids. Trimming pared 2 bases from V and 9 bases from J, leaving 10 bases between. The CDR3 here is CASSLLNRRELFF. The CDR3 nucleotides read TGTGCCAGCAGTTTACTAAACCGCCGGGAGCTGTTTTTT.

V and J are TRBV29-1 and TRBJ2-1, with D perhaps assigned TRBD1 or TRBD2 (5 bases each). The CDR3 consists of 14 residues. CDR1 and CDR2 from the germline V gene are SQVTM and ANQGSEA. V was pared by 4 bases and J by 3 bases, with 13 bases between. This CDR3 reads CSVVWGLGYNEQFF. The DNA for the CDR3 is TGCAGCGTTGTATGGGGGTTAGGCTACAATGAGCAGTTCTTC.

This clonotype was detected many times. The rearrangement links TRBV20-1 to TRBJ2-3, with 14 nucleotides matching TRBD2. V was pared by 5 bases and J by 0 bases, with 4 bases of the junction left unmatched. CDR3 length: 16 residues. CDR1 and CDR2 (germline): DFQATT, SNEGSKA (reference sequence). This CDR3 is CSARTSGRFSTDTQYF. CDR3 coding DNA: TGCAGTGCTCGGACTAGCGGGAGGTTCAGCACAGATACGCAGTATTTT.

At least ten counts were recorded for this clonotype. The V call is TRBV6-6, the J call TRBJ2-5; TRBD2 might be the D (5 bases). The V gene's germline CDR1 is MNHNY and CDR2 SVGAGI (reference sequence). CDR3 size: 12 residues. V was shortened by 7 bases and J by 2 bases, with 8 bases between the two germline ends. The CDR3 bases are TGTGCCAGCACGGGATCTCAAGAGACCCAGTACTTC. Its protein product is CASTGSQETQYF.

This clonotype was picked up many times. The chain uses TRBV30 and TRBJ2-3; TRBD2 is a possible D gene (5 bases). The CDR3 totals 11 residues. Germline assignment: CDR1 GTSNPN and CDR2 SVGIG (reference sequence). V lost 2 bases and J 10 bases, leaving 10 bases between the germline ends. In DNA form, the CDR3 reads TGTGCCTGGAGTTCCGGAGGTGCGCAGTATTTT. Amino acids: CAWSSGGAQYF.

This clonotype occurred many times. The V gene is TRBV5-1, the J gene TRBJ2-2; maybe TRBD2 (5 bases). The V and J ends lost 0 bases and 4 bases respectively, with 13 bases between them. CDR3 size: 16 residues. CDR1 is SGHRS and CDR2 is YFSETQ in the germline V gene. CDR3 residues: CASSLDLRGVTGELFF. Here the CDR3 DNA reads TGCGCCAGCAGCTTGGACCTTCGGGGAGTCACCGGGGAGCTGTTTTTT. Full variable domain (missing parts from reference TRBV5-1 and TRBJ2-2): KAGVTQTPRYLIKTRGQQVTLSCSPISGHRSVSWYQQTPGQGLQFLFEYFSETQRNKGNFPGRFSGRQFSNSRSEMNVSTLELGDSALYLCASSLDLRGVTGELFFGEGSRLTVL.

At least ten counts were recorded for this clonotype. CDR3 amino acids: CSVDRDAEETQYF. The CDR3 DNA sequence: TGCAGCGTCGACAGGGATGCGGAAGAGACCCAGTACTTC. The V call is TRBV29-1, the J call TRBJ2-5, with 7 bases lining up with TRBD1. Germline CDR1 reads SQVTM; CDR2 reads ANQGSEA. The CDR3 covers 13 residues. Trimming took 6 bases from V and 3 from J; bases not matched to a gene: 7.

The sample holds many counts of this clonotype. The rearrangement links TRBV3-1 to TRBJ1-2; no clear D. CDR1 and CDR2 from the germline V gene are LGHDT and YNNKEL (reference sequence). The CDR3 is 14 residues long. The ends were cut back, 1 base at V and 4 bases at J, with 10 bases in the middle. CDR3 residues: CASSQAGSTYGYTF. In nucleotides, the CDR3 is TGTGCCAGCAGCCAAGCAGGCAGCACCTATGGCTACACCTTC.

The chain couples TRBV6-6 to TRBJ1-5, with no clear D. TRBJ2-3 explains the end of the DNA better; the J call may be wrong. Germline V gene sequence: CDR1 MNHNY, CDR2 SVGAGI (reference sequence). This CDR3 is built from 12 residues. The CDR3 DNA is TGTGCCAGCACTCGGGTTGGGCAGCCCCAGTATTTT. Translating it yields CASTRVGQPQYF.

This clonotype came up many times. The chain combines TRBV5-1 with TRBJ2-7, with D tentatively TRBD1 or TRBD2 (5 bases each). The CDR3 is made up of 17 amino acids. V was cut by 0 bases and J by 4 bases, with 20 bases left in between. Germline V gene data show CDR1 as SGHRS and CDR2 as YFSETQ. CDR3 sequence (DNA): TGCGCCAGCAGCTTGGGTACGATGGGGCGTTCGGGATACGAGCAGTACTTC. The encoded protein is CASSLGTMGRSGYEQYF. The whole variable domain, filled in from reference TRBV5-1 and TRBJ2-7, reads KAGVTQTPRYLIKTRGQQVTLSCSPISGHRSVSWYQQTPGQGLQFLFEYFSETQRNKGNFPGRFSGRQFSNSRSEMNVSTLELGDSALYLCASSLGTMGRSGYEQYFGPGTRLTVT.

The sample holds many counts of this clonotype. The chain is built from TRBV25-1 and TRBJ2-3; 13 bases map to TRBD2. The CDR3 totals 17 residues. Germline loops: CDR1 MGHDK, CDR2 SYGVNS. Trimming removed 1 base from V and 5 bases from J; junction bases left unmatched: 6. CDR3 protein: CASSESRLAGGRDTQYF. In nucleotides, the CDR3 is TGTGCCAGCAGTGAATCCCGACTAGCGGGAGGTAGAGATACGCAGTATTTT.

This clonotype has at least ten counts. The chain couples TRBV5-1 to TRBJ1-5, with TRBD1 as a possible D gene (5 bases). The V gene lost 0 bases and the J gene lost 7 bases, with 11 bases spanning the gap. The CDR3 sequence is 14 residues long. Germline V gives CDR1 SGHRS, CDR2 YFSETQ. CDR3 in DNA: TGCGCCAGCAGCTTGGGGACAACCAACCAGCCCCAGCATTTT. This sequence encodes CASSLGTTNQPQHF.

This clonotype was observed many times. V is TRBV2 and J is TRBJ1-6; 8 bases line up with TRBD1. From germline, CDR1 is SNHLY and CDR2 FYNNEI. There are 14 residues in the CDR3. V lost 5 bases, J lost 6 bases, and 3 bases stayed unmatched. CDR3 in DNA: TGTGCCAGCAGTCAGGACAGGGTTAATTCACCCCTCCACTTT. It yields the protein CASSQDRVNSPLHF. Combining the CDR3 with reference TRBV2 and TRBJ1-6 gives the whole variable domain EPEVTQTPSHQVTQMGQEVILRCVPISNHLYFYWYRQILGQKVEFLVSFYNNEISEKSEIFDDQFSVERPDGSNFTLKIRSTKLEDSAMYFCASSQDRVNSPLHFGNGTRLTVT.

This clonotype was counted at least ten times. The chain couples TRBV20-1 to TRBJ2-7; 8 bases are shared with TRBD2. With V trimmed by 3 bases and J by 6 bases, 13 bases remained unmatched. The CDR3 is made up of 15 amino acids. Germline CDR1 reads DFQATT; CDR2 reads SNEGSKA (reference sequence). CDR3 bases: TGCAGTGCTAGTAAGGTAGAAGCGGGAGCGGTCGAGCAGTACTTC. Amino acid sequence: CSASKVEAGAVEQYF.

The rearrangement uses TRBV24-1 and TRBJ2-1; a possible D gene is TRBD2 (5 bases). V lost 8 bases, J lost 5 bases, and 12 bases lay in between. CDR1 and CDR2 (germline): KGHDR, SFDVKD. CDR3 length: 13 residues. The CDR3 DNA reads TGTGCCACCATTTCGGGGTACAACAATGAGCAGTTCTTC. It specifies CATISGYNNEQFF.

At least ten counts were recorded for this clonotype. The chain couples TRBV5-1 to TRBJ2-1; TRBD1 agrees at 9 bases. The germline gives CDR1 SGHRS, CDR2 YFSETQ. The V gene end was trimmed by 4 bases and the J gene end by 0 bases; junction bases not matched to a gene: 8. This CDR3 region has 17 residues. The CDR3 sequence is CASSPVGTGSSYNEQFF. The CDR3 nucleotides read TGCGCCAGCAGCCCGGTCGGGACAGGGAGCTCCTACAATGAGCAGTTCTTC.

This clonotype was seen ten or more times. The chain links TRBV7-9 to TRBJ1-4; D not certain. CDR1 is SEHNR, CDR2 FQNEAQ, per germline (reference sequence). The ends were cut back, 0 bases at V and 5 bases at J, with 10 bases in the middle. This CDR3 is built from 15 residues. The CDR3 here is CASSLAGKVNEKLFF. CDR3 nucleotides: TGTGCCAGCAGCTTAGCCGGAAAAGTAAATGAAAAACTGTTTTTT.

This clonotype was found many times. Compared with germline, one end of the junction differs, possibly owing to a read error. The V gene is TRBV18, the J gene TRBJ2-1, with 14 bases identical to TRBD2. The CDR3 runs 17 residues. The germline CDR1 and CDR2 sequences are KGHSH and LQKENI. The CDR3 protein is CASSPGTSGSGNNEQLF. CDR3 coding DNA: TGTGCCAGCTCACCGGGGACTAGCGGGAGTGGGAACAATGAGCAGCTCTTC.

This clonotype appeared a few times. The CDR3 bases are TGTGCCAGCAGCAAGAGGGCCGCTGGGACTGAAGCTTTCTTT. Protein sequence: CASSKRAAGTEAFF. J is TRBJ1-1 and V is TRBV11-1; D is unresolved. The CDR3 runs to 14 residues. V was shortened by 5 bases and J by 5 bases, with 15 bases between the two germline ends. Per the germline V gene, CDR1 is SGHAT and CDR2 is FQDESV (reference sequence).

The V and J genes are TRBV10-3 and TRBJ2-7, with D tentatively TRBD1 (5 bases). The CDR3 has 13 residues. Germline V lookup: CDR1 ENHRY, CDR2 SYGVKD. V was clipped by 4 bases and J by 9 bases, with 16 bases between them. CDR3 sequence: CAISGGPWEGQYF. The CDR3 nucleotides are TGTGCCATCAGTGGGGGCCCATGGGAAGGGCAGTACTTC.

This chain joins TRBV20-1 and TRBJ2-7; D is uncertain. The V end was cut by 4 bases, the J end by 2 bases, with 6 bases between. CDR3 size: 11 residues. Germline-derived CDR1 and CDR2 are DFQATT and SNEGSKA (reference sequence). In DNA form, the CDR3 reads TGCAGTGCTAAGTACGCCTACGAGCAGTACTTC. This sequence encodes CSAKYAYEQYF.

This clonotype appeared many times. CDR3 bases: TGTGCCAGCAGCCCTGGACTAGCGGGAGGTGTAGATACGCAGTATTTT. Amino acid sequence: CASSPGLAGGVDTQYF. This sequence joins TRBV7-9 and TRBJ2-3; 14 bases match TRBD2. This CDR3 contains 16 residues. Germline loops: CDR1 SEHNR, CDR2 FQNEAQ (reference sequence). Trimming took 5 bases from V and 5 from J; bases not matched to a gene: 6.

This clonotype was seen more than once but under ten times. V usage is TRBV7-9 and J usage is TRBJ1-5; D is perhaps TRBD1 (5 bases). CDR3 length: 19 residues. Germline values: CDR1 SEHNR, CDR2 FQNEAQ (reference sequence). V lost 1 base and J 9 bases, leaving 28 bases between the germline ends. The CDR3 DNA is TGTGCCAGCAGCTTAGGAAAAATTAACGGGCAGGGTGGAGTTTCGCCCCAGCATTTT. Translating gives CASSLGKINGQGGVSPQHF.

The table lists this clonotype with a few counts. CDR3: CASSSAGFVSGNTIYF. The CDR3 coding sequence is TGTGCCAGCAGTTCCGCGGGGTTTGTCTCTGGAAACACCATATATTTT. The genes are TRBV28 and TRBJ1-3, with D unclear. The CDR3 sequence is 16 residues long. Germline V lookup: CDR1 MDHEN, CDR2 SYDVKM. Between the trimmed V and J ends, which lost 4 bases and 0 bases, there was a span of 13 bases.

This clonotype has a count of ten or more. This chain uses TRBV9 with TRBJ2-5; 10 nucleotides align to TRBD2. V lost 3 bases and J lost 3; bases outside the gene matches: 5. Germline CDR1 SGDLS, CDR2 YYNGEE. This CDR3 has 15 amino acids. The CDR3 region is CASSGRLAGEETQYF. CDR3 bases: TGTGCCAGCAGCGGGAGACTAGCGGGCGAAGAGACCCAGTACTTC.

This clonotype has ten or more counts. The V and J genes are TRBV29-1 and TRBJ2-7, with D tentatively TRBD2 (7 bases). CDR1 is SQVTM and CDR2 is ANQGSEA in the germline V gene. Trimming pared 7 bases from V and 6 bases from J, leaving 13 bases between. CDR3 size: 11 residues. CDR3 in DNA: TGCAGCGCTGGGGGGGGGCCCGAGCAGTACTTC. Translation gives CSAGGGPEQYF.

This clonotype has a count of ten or more. This chain connects TRBV7-3 to TRBJ2-3, with TRBD2 matching over 13 bases. The CDR3 has 16 residues. Per the germline V gene, CDR1 is SGHTA and CDR2 is FQGTGA. Germline trimming cut 5 bases from V and 4 bases from J; bases unmatched to any gene: 6. The CDR3 DNA reads as TGTGCCAGCAGCACTGGACTAGCGGGAGCAGCAGATACGCAGTATTTT. Amino acids: CASSTGLAGAADTQYF.

Comment on this clonotype: This CDR3 fails to terminate in the conserved phenylalanine or tryptophan, so it likely reflects a read error. The chain employs TRBV30 and TRBJ1-1; D unresolved. The CDR3 runs to 14 residues. The germline gives CDR1 GTSNPN, CDR2 SVGIG (reference sequence). The DNA of the CDR3 is TGTGCCTGGAGTCCACTTTGGTCCAACACTAAAGCTTTCGTT. Translated, it gives CAWSPLWSNTKAFV.

In this sample, this clonotype turned up many times. The genes are TRBV12-3 or TRBV12-4 and TRBJ2-2, with unresolved D. The CDR3 length is 13 residues. V lost 8 bases and J lost 0, with 7 bases in between. CDR3 nucleotides: TGTGCCAGCGCTACGACGAACACCGGGGAGCTGTTTTTT. Amino acid sequence: CASATTNTGELFF.

This clonotype was picked up many times. The CDR3 protein is CSARDRSGAGNTIYF. The CDR3 DNA reads TGCAGTGCTAGAGATCGTTCCGGGGCTGGAAACACCATATATTTT. V usage is TRBV20-1 and J usage is TRBJ1-3; no clear D. V shed 0 bases and J shed 2 bases, with 11 bases lying between them. This CDR3 has 15 residues. Germline V lookup: CDR1 DFQATT, CDR2 SNEGSKA (reference sequence).

This clonotype has a handful of counts. The chain is built from TRBV5-1 and TRBJ2-7, with 8 bases lining up with TRBD2. Germline V CDR1 and CDR2: SGHRS, YFSETQ. J gave up 2 bases and V 3 bases, and 13 bases lay outside the gene matches. The CDR3 spans 17 residues. CDR3 in DNA: TGCGCCAGCAGCTCCACGCCCAGGGGAGCGGGAGCCTACGAGCAGTACTTC. This codes for CASSSTPRGAGAYEQYF.

This clonotype has ten or more counts. The rearrangement links TRBV20-1 to TRBJ2-1, with TRBD2 identical over 7 bases. The trim removed 0 bases at V and 4 bases at J, leaving 9 bases unmatched. Per the germline V gene, CDR1 is DFQATT and CDR2 is SNEGSKA (reference sequence). The CDR3 is 16 residues long. CDR3 in DNA: TGCAGTGCTAGAGATTATAGGGCTAGCGGTTACAATGAGCAGTTCTTC. Translating it yields CSARDYRASGYNEQFF.